These 20 T cell receptor beta chains came from one sample sequenced in a study of T cells in localized non-small cell lung cancer. This table comes from immunoSEQ multiplex PCR, and its TCRdb copy is limited to in-frame clones, with some not included. The sample contains fewer than 75,000 clones, approximately 84% of which appear only once. Sequences were derived from peripheral blood, sampled before any cancer treatment. All receptors derive from an older female donor with stage I lung adenocarcinoma.

The CDR3, as DNA: TGCGCCAGCAGCTTGGTAGGTGTCCGGGGGTCCTACGAGCAGTACTTC. This translates into CASSLVGVRGSYEQYF. V usage is TRBV5-1 and J usage is TRBJ2-7; weak D call: TRBD2 (6 bases). The ends were cut back, 0 bases at V and 1 base at J, with 14 bases in the middle. The germline gives CDR1 SGHRS, CDR2 YFSETQ. The CDR3 has 16 residues.

The rearrangement uses TRBV27 and TRBJ1-3; 10 nucleotides agree with TRBD1. Germline CDR1 is MNHEY and CDR2 is SMNVEV (reference sequence). This CDR3 has 18 residues. Losses at the gene ends were 6 bases for V and 0 bases for J; bases not matched to a gene: 11. The CDR3: CASSPGTGVSVSGNTIYF. The CDR3 DNA reads TGTGCCAGCAGCCCCGGGACAGGGGTTTCAGTCTCTGGAAACACCATATATTTT.

The rearrangement links TRBV6-5 to TRBJ1-2; D gene uncertain. Looked up from germline, CDR1 is MNHEY and CDR2 is SVGAGI. The germline V and J ends were trimmed by 0 bases and 1 base, with 12 bases remaining between them. The CDR3 runs to 16 residues. As DNA, the CDR3 is TGTGCCAGCAGTTACTCGCCAGATGACTATAACTATGGCTACACCTTC. It translates to CASSYSPDDYNYGYTF.

This sequence joins TRBV7-3 and TRBJ2-1; D possibly corresponds to TRBD2 (7 bases). Germline lookup yields CDR1 SGHTA and CDR2 FQGTGA. The CDR3 has 15 amino acids. V gave up 2 bases and J gave up 6 bases, with 14 bases separating them. DNA of the CDR3: TGTGCCAGCAGCTTATCGCGCGGGGGCTTCAATGAGCAGTTCTTC. The encoded protein is CASSLSRGGFNEQFF.

This clone was counted a single time. The rearrangement links TRBV18 to TRBJ2-5; D is uncertain. V lost 0 bases and J lost 4, with 9 bases in between. The CDR3 is made up of 14 amino acids. Germline CDR1 is KGHSH and CDR2 is LQKENI. CDR3 sequence reads: CASSPPERSETQYF. The CDR3 DNA reads TGTGCCAGCTCACCACCGGAAAGATCAGAGACCCAGTACTTC.

The chain employs TRBV18 and TRBJ2-3, with 13 positions matching TRBD2. After removal of 1 base from V and 3 bases from J, the junction contained 7 bases not matched to a gene. The germline gives CDR1 KGHSH, CDR2 LQKENI. The CDR3 is 18 amino acids. CDR3: CASSPRRTSGSMTDTQYF. The CDR3 DNA sequence: TGTGCCAGCTCACCACGGCGGACTAGCGGGAGCATGACAGATACGCAGTATTTT.

The V and J genes are TRBV7-2 and TRBJ2-7; D may be TRBD2 (6 bases). Germline-derived CDR1 and CDR2 are SGHTA and FQGNSA. Trimming removed 5 bases at V and 5 bases at J, with 19 bases between. The CDR3 consists of 15 residues. DNA of the CDR3: TGTGCCAGCAGCCGAGCGACTAGAGGGCCCCACGAGCAGTACTTC. It encodes CASSRATRGPHEQYF.

This clone was detected a few times. This chain connects TRBV6-1 to TRBJ2-5, with 7 bases fitting TRBD1. Germline CDR1 MNHNS, CDR2 SASEGT. The CDR3 has 16 amino acids. After removal of 3 bases from V and 4 bases from J, the junction contained 11 bases not matched to a gene. The CDR3 bases are TGTGCCAGCAGTGAGCGACAGGGCAGGGTTCGAGAGACCCAGTACTTC. Translation: CASSERQGRVRETQYF.

This chain connects TRBV4-3 to TRBJ2-1; weak D call: TRBD1 (5 bases). Germline values: CDR1 LGHNA, CDR2 YSLEER. This CDR3 region has 15 residues. Trimming stripped 1 base from V and 6 bases from J, with 13 bases between. The DNA for the CDR3 is TGCGCCAGCAGCCAAGGGGCAGGGCGCCGCAATGAGCAGTTCTTC. This translates into CASSQGAGRRNEQFF.

This clone appeared a single time. V is TRBV2 and J is TRBJ2-1; TRBD1 aligns across 8 bases. This CDR3 comprises 13 residues. After removal of 5 bases from V and 7 bases from J, the junction contained 4 bases not matched to a gene. The germline V gene has CDR1 SNHLY and CDR2 FYNNEI. This CDR3 reads CASSMDRENEQFF. The CDR3 nucleotides are TGTGCCAGCAGTATGGACAGGGAGAATGAGCAGTTCTTC. Supplemented by reference TRBV2 and TRBJ2-1, the full variable domain reads EPEVTQTPSHQVTQMGQEVILRCVPISNHLYFYWYRQILGQKVEFLVSFYNNEISEKSEIFDDQFSVERPDGSNFTLKIRSTKLEDSAMYFCASSMDRENEQFFGPGTRLTVL.

The chain combines TRBV7-6 with TRBJ1-2, with 9 bases fitting TRBD1. The junction had 10 bases not matched to a gene; V was cut back by 3 bases and J by 5 bases. This CDR3 has 16 amino acids. Germline values: CDR1 SGHVS, CDR2 FNYEAQ. CDR3 nucleotides: TGTGCCAGCAGCTTTTTAACAGGGGGCCCCCTTTATGGCTACACCTTC. This codes for CASSFLTGGPLYGYTF. Based on the CDR3 plus reference TRBV7-6 and TRBJ1-2, the full variable domain is GAGVSQSPRYKVTKRGQDVALRCDPISGHVSLYWYRQALGQGPEFLTYFNYEAQQDKSGLPNDRFSAERPEGSISTLTIQRTEQRDSAMYRCASSFLTGGPLYGYTFGSGTRLTVV.

The rearrangement uses TRBV7-2 and TRBJ2-3; D might be TRBD1 or TRBD2, each matching 5 bases. CDR1 is SGHTA and CDR2 is FQGNSA in the germline V gene. V was cut by 1 base and J by 0 bases, with 20 bases left in between. The CDR3 is 19 amino acids. CDR3 sequence reads: CASSLVINRAGASTDTQYF. The CDR3 coding sequence is TGTGCCAGCAGCTTAGTAATTAACCGGGCCGGGGCTAGCACAGATACGCAGTATTTT.

This clone was found a few times. The CDR3 reads CASSTSVEYNEQFF. CDR3 DNA: TGTGCCAGCTCGACTAGCGTGGAATACAATGAGCAGTTCTTC. V and J are TRBV18 and TRBJ2-1, with TRBD2 matching 8 bases. Germline CDR1 KGHSH, CDR2 LQKENI. The ends lost 6 bases at V and 4 bases at J; junction bases unmatched: 5. CDR3 length: 14 residues.

The chain has TRBV10-2 and TRBJ1-4, with D unresolved. Germline V CDR1 and CDR2: WSHSY, SAAADI. The germline V and J ends were trimmed by 7 bases and 8 bases, with 11 bases remaining between them. The CDR3 is 12 amino acids. Here the CDR3 DNA reads TGCGCCAGCAATCTGACAAGGGAAAAACTGTTTTTT. It encodes CASNLTREKLFF.

This clone was seen only once. The chain is built from TRBV5-4 and TRBJ1-1, with 8 bases matching TRBD1. Trimming removed 4 bases from V and 4 bases from J; junction bases left unmatched: 6. Germline loops: CDR1 SGHNT, CDR2 YYREEE (reference sequence). The CDR3 has 14 residues. This CDR3 reads CASSGQGSFTEAFF. For the CDR3, the DNA is TGTGCCAGCAGCGGACAGGGCTCCTTCACTGAAGCTTTCTTT.

The CDR3 DNA is TGTGCCAGCAGTGGGGAGCCGAAGACCCAGTACTTC. This sequence encodes CASSGEPKTQYF. The chain carries TRBV2 and TRBJ2-5; possible D gene TRBD2, 5 bases. The CDR3 sequence is 12 residues long. CDR1 is SNHLY and CDR2 is FYNNEI in the germline V gene. V was clipped by 4 bases and J by 6 bases, with 9 bases between them.

This clone occurred once. V gene TRBV29-1 combines with J gene TRBJ2-3; 10 positions agree with TRBD2. With 0 bases clipped from V and 5 bases from J, the junction kept 8 bases outside the gene matches. CDR3 length: 16 amino acids. CDR1 and CDR2 from the germline V gene are SQVTM and ANQGSEA. The CDR3 is CSVEEWASGGVDTQYF. The CDR3 DNA is TGCAGCGTTGAAGAGTGGGCTAGCGGGGGTGTAGATACGCAGTATTTT.

The chain uses TRBV19 and TRBJ2-3, with D unresolved. The V and J ends lost 2 bases and 1 base respectively, with 4 bases between them. Germline lookup yields CDR1 LNHDA and CDR2 SQIVND (reference sequence). This CDR3 is built from 13 residues. For the CDR3, the DNA is TGTGCCAGTAGTATACAGGGCACAGATACGCAGTATTTT. It translates to CASSIQGTDTQYF.

The V gene is TRBV6-5, the J gene TRBJ2-7; no firm D call. This CDR3 region has 15 residues. Germline lookup yields CDR1 MNHEY and CDR2 SVGAGI. V lost 6 bases to trimming and J lost 3 bases, with 18 bases between them. CDR3 residues: CASRRRLPECYEQYF. In DNA, the CDR3 is TGTGCCAGCAGGAGACGGCTGCCTGAGTGCTACGAGCAGTACTTC.

The rearrangement uses TRBV20-1 and TRBJ1-4; TRBD1 matches 8 bases. The CDR3 length is 11 residues. CDR1 and CDR2 from the germline V gene are DFQATT and SNEGSKA (reference sequence). With 4 bases clipped from V and 8 bases from J, the junction kept 0 bases outside the gene matches. CDR3 region: CSANRGEKLFF. As DNA, the CDR3 is TGCAGTGCTAACAGGGGGGAAAAACTGTTTTTT.